The 5 T cell receptor beta chains below were found in one sample sequenced in a study of blood T cell repertoires in COVID-19. Repertoires were generated with immunoSEQ multiplex PCR, while TCRdb's copy carries only in-frame clones and drops some. The sample consists of about 39,000 clones, around 76% of them appearing once. The sample taken for sequencing was peripheral blood. The receptors were gathered from a man in his 70s with active or convalescent COVID-19.

J is TRBJ2-7 and V is TRBV2; 7 nucleotides agree with TRBD1. V shed 7 bases and J 2 bases; nucleotides not matched to a gene: 8. The CDR3 runs 14 residues. Germline CDR1 is SNHLY and CDR2 is FYNNEI. The CDR3 loop reads CASNLQGPPYEQYF. CDR3 DNA sequence: TGTGCCAGCAACTTACAGGGGCCCCCCTACGAGCAGTACTTC.

This clone turned up a few times. The chain recombines TRBV5-1 with TRBJ1-2, with 8 bases that match TRBD1. The CDR3 consists of 20 residues. Germline V CDR1 and CDR2: SGHRS, YFSETQ. J gave up 4 bases and V 0 bases, and 20 bases lay outside the gene matches. The DNA for the CDR3 is TGCGCCAGCAGCTTGGGAATCGGGCAGGACAGGGATTTGGGAAGCTATGGCTACACCTTC. Translated: CASSLGIGQDRDLGSYGYTF. The entire variable domain, with the rest obtained from reference TRBV5-1 and TRBJ1-2, is as follows: KAGVTQTPRYLIKTRGQQVTLSCSPISGHRSVSWYQQTPGQGLQFLFEYFSETQRNKGNFPGRFSGRQFSNSRSEMNVSTLELGDSALYLCASSLGIGQDRDLGSYGYTFGSGTRLTVV.

The chain joins TRBV12-2 to TRBJ1-3; TRBD1 is the table's D call and was not checked against the DNA. TRBV12-2 is assigned pseudogene status. The CDR3 covers 17 residues. The DNA for the CDR3 is TGTGCAAGTCGAGACAACTTCCCTTTCTCCTCTGGAAACACCATATATTTT. This translates into CASRDNFPFSSGNTIYF.

Here the CDR3 reads CASSPTQGSGNTIYF. Written as DNA, the CDR3 is TGTGCCAGCTCACCAACGCAGGGCTCTGGAAACACCATATATTTT. This chain links TRBV18 with TRBJ1-3; a weak D match, TRBD1 (5 bases). Germline V gene lookup returns CDR1 KGHSH and CDR2 LQKENI. This CDR3 region has 15 residues. The V end was cut by 2 bases, the J end by 0 bases, with 8 bases between.

The chain uses TRBV6-1 and TRBJ2-5, with 8 bases that match TRBD1. The V segment lost 1 base and the J segment 1 base; nucleotides outside the gene matches: 8. Germline V gives CDR1 MNHNS, CDR2 SASEGT. This CDR3 region has 17 residues. The CDR3 loop reads CASSEGQGAGSQETQYF. The CDR3 bases are TGTGCCAGCAGTGAAGGGCAGGGGGCGGGCTCCCAAGAGACCCAGTACTTC.